The T cell receptor (beta chain) described here comes from a study of blood T cell repertoires in COVID-19. At the level of the study: There were acute and convalescent COVID-19 samples, and they came from the United States, Italy and Spain.

Under the authors' procedure: Amplification with reference gene primers provided the estimates of nucleated cell counts. Profiling relied on immunoSEQ multiplex PCR, and the TCRdb table lists in-frame clones only, not all of them. V and J calls and clone size are those listed in that table; D and trimming were worked out from the DNA. The repertoire includes 450,000 or so clones, over 75% of them detected once, and about 1.6% sits in the top ten. Germline trimming cut 0 bases from V and 4 bases from J; bases unmatched to any gene: 5. Germline V gene lookup returns CDR1 MNHNY and CDR2 SVGAGI (reference sequence). CDR3 length: 16 amino acids.

This TCR was recovered from a woman aged 35 to 49 with COVID-19, enrolled during active disease. The specimen was peripheral blood. The V gene is TRBV6-6, the J gene TRBJ2-3; 9 bases line up with TRBD1. The CDR3: CASSYSDRGKADTQYF. In DNA, the CDR3 is TGTGCCAGCAGTTACTCGGACAGGGGCAAGGCAGATACGCAGTATTTT.